These 7 T cell receptor beta chains were all obtained from the same sample, sequenced in a study of cytotoxic CD8 clonotypes in ibrutinib-treated CLL. Here immunoSEQ multiplex PCR was the method, and the copy in TCRdb shows in-frame clones only, minus some. Seen here are some 120,000 clones, 84% observed once, and the top ten hold around 3.3%. The material was PBMCs, obtained after 24 months of ibrutinib treatment. Receptor source: a human donor with chronic lymphocytic leukemia.

The chain joins TRBV5-1 to TRBJ2-3; TRBD2 aligns across 12 bases. Germline V gene data show CDR1 as SGHRS and CDR2 as YFSETQ. The CDR3 covers 16 residues. Unmatched junction bases numbered 4, after V lost 4 bases and J lost 1 base. DNA of the CDR3: TGCGCCAGCAGCCGGGGACTAGCGGGTGGCACAGATACGCAGTATTTT. This codes for CASSRGLAGGTDTQYF.

The chain couples TRBV7-2 to TRBJ1-6; D unresolved. Trimming removed 0 bases from V and 0 bases from J, with 3 bases in between. Germline CDR1 SGHTA, CDR2 FQGNSA. The CDR3 consists of 15 residues. CDR3 DNA: TGTGCCAGCAGCTTAGCCGGCTCCTATAATTCACCCCTCCACTTT. Residues: CASSLAGSYNSPLHF. Based on the CDR3 plus reference TRBV7-2 and TRBJ1-6, the full variable domain is GAGVSQSPSNKVTEKGKDVELRCDPISGHTALYWYRQSLGQGLEFLIYFQGNSAPDKSGLPSDRFSAERTGGSVSTLTIQRTQQEDSAVYLCASSLAGSYNSPLHFGNGTRLTVT.

The V gene is TRBV21-1, the J gene TRBJ1-5. TRBV21-1 is a pseudogene. The CDR3 loop spans 17 amino acids. In nucleotides, the CDR3 is TGTGCCAGCAGCAAAGGATATACGGGGAATAGCAATCAGCCCCAGCATTTT. It yields the protein CASSKGYTGNSNQPQHF.

This chain uses TRBV7-9 with TRBJ1-1, with 7 nucleotides matching TRBD1. This CDR3 comprises 17 residues. After removal of 5 bases from V and 0 bases from J, the junction contained 12 bases not matched to a gene. CDR1 and CDR2 (germline): SEHNR, FQNEAQ (reference sequence). CDR3 region: CASSQPRGTAMNTEAFF. The CDR3 nucleotides are TGTGCCAGCAGCCAACCCCGGGGGACAGCCATGAACACTGAAGCTTTCTTT.

The CDR3 coding sequence is TGTGCCAGCTCACCCAAGGACACCAACTCTGGAAACACCATATATTTT. It specifies CASSPKDTNSGNTIYF. This rearrangement joins TRBV18 to TRBJ1-3; weak D call: TRBD1 (5 bases). This CDR3 has 16 residues. Trimming pared 3 bases from V and 0 bases from J, leaving 12 bases between. Germline V gives CDR1 KGHSH, CDR2 LQKENI.

This sequence joins TRBV30 and TRBJ2-7, with D unresolved. The CDR3 loop spans 12 amino acids. Trimming pared 1 base from V and 7 bases from J, leaving 11 bases between. CDR1 GTSNPN and CDR2 SVGIG come from the germline V gene (reference sequence). CDR3 nucleotide sequence: TGTGCCTGGAGTGCGACCCGAAGGGAGCAGTACTTC. Encoded protein: CAWSATRREQYF.

The chain links TRBV5-1 to TRBJ2-7, with 7 bases fitting TRBD1. The CDR3 length is 15 residues. In germline, CDR1 is SGHRS, CDR2 YFSETQ. J was trimmed by 3 bases and V by 4 bases; bases with no gene match: 10. CDR3 sequence (DNA): TGCGCCAGCAGCGCCTACAGGGGTCCCCGCTACGAGCAGTACTTC. Its protein product is CASSAYRGPRYEQYF.